Listed below are T cell receptor beta chains from one sample, sequenced in a study of spatial heterogeneity in lung cancer. In TCRdb, the 5' RACE reads were re-called with MiXCR into one record per CDR3 protein. The table includes around 27,000 distinct CDR3 sequences, about 6.3% detected once. The starting material was PBMCs, obtained at follow-up. These receptors originate from a male donor with early-stage non-small cell lung cancer. CDR3s include the opening cysteine and the closing phenylalanine or tryptophan. The order of the fields is clone size, J gene, V gene, D gene, CDR3 DNA, CDR3 protein. D genes are given only for firm matches. Clone size is given for some rows only: seen once, a few or many times, or a class if the clone is expanded.

large TRBJ2-5 TRBV24-1 TRBD2 TGTGCCACCAGTGGTTCACTAGCGACGGAGACCCAGTACTTC CATSGSLATETQYF
many TRBJ2-7 TRBV20-1 TRBD1 TGCAGTGCGAACCGGGACAGACGGACCTACGAGCAGTACTTC CSANRDRRTYEQYF
NA TRBJ2-3 TRBV18 NA TGTGCCAGCTCACCTCCGGACCCGAGTACGCAGTATTTT CASSPPDPSTQYF
few TRBJ2-3 TRBV24-1 TRBD2 TGTGCCACCACCGATAGCGGGAGATCAACAGATACGCAGTATTTT CATTDSGRSTDTQYF
NA TRBJ1-5 TRBV7-9 NA TGTGCCAGCAGCTCGCCCCAGCGGCCCCAGCATTTT CASSSPQRPQHF
medium-sized TRBJ1-5 TRBV27 NA TGTGCCAGCAGTCCATACGGCAGCCTCATCAATCAGCCCCAGCATTTT CASSPYGSLINQPQHF
few TRBJ1-1 TRBV7-9 NA TGTGCCAGCAGCTTACGGGGCGATAACACTGAAGCTTTCTTT CASSLRGDNTEAFF
NA TRBJ2-7 TRBV27 TRBD1 TGTGCCAGCAGACCCGGGACAGTCTCCTACGAGCAGTACTTC CASRPGTVSYEQYF
NA TRBJ2-3 TRBV9 TRBD2 TGTGCCAGCAGTGGGGGGACTAGCGGGAGGAGGACAGATACGCAGTATTTT CASSGGTSGRRTDTQYF
few TRBJ2-1 TRBV7-2 TRBD2 TGTGCCAGCAGCTTACGACTAGCGGGAGGAGATGAGCAGTTCTTC CASSLRLAGGDEQFF
many TRBJ2-2 TRBV3-1 NA TGTGCCAGCAGCCAAAGACTCTCGGGATTAGTCTCTTCCGGGGAGCTGTTTTTT CASSQRLSGLVSSGELFF
NA TRBJ2-6 TRBV25-1 NA TGTGCCAGCAGTGAGACGGTACTCTCTGGGGCCAACGTCCTGACTTTC CASSETVLSGANVLTF
once TRBJ1-5 TRBV7-8 NA TGTGCCAGCAGCTCCTACATAGAGGGCAATCAGCCCCAGCATTTT CASSSYIEGNQPQHF
NA TRBJ2-1 TRBV11-3 NA TGTGCCAGCAGCTTCGGAGGACGCAATGAGCAGTTCTTC CASSFGGRNEQFF
NA TRBJ1-5 TRBV6-2/TRBV6-3 TRBD1 TGTGCCAGCAGTTACTCGGCGGGACAGAATCAGCCCCAGCATTTT CASSYSAGQNQPQHF
NA TRBJ2-1 TRBV20-1 NA TGCAGTGCTAGAGATGCCGGACAGAGATACAATGAGCAGTTCTTC CSARDAGQRYNEQFF
many TRBJ2-1 TRBV4-1 TRBD2 TGCGCCAGCAGCCAAGAAAAGGATAAAGGCGGGAGGCGGAATGAGCAGTTCTTC CASSQEKDKGGRRNEQFF
NA TRBJ2-3 TRBV12-3/TRBV12-4 NA TGTGCCAGCAGTTGGAGAGATACGCAGTATTTT CASSWRDTQYF
NA TRBJ2-3 TRBV18 NA TGTGCCAGCTCACCTTTTCACGAGGGCACAGATACGCAGTATTTT CASSPFHEGTDTQYF
many TRBJ1-6 TRBV7-2 NA TGTGCCAGCAGCCCACAGGGTAGGAATAATTCACCCCTCCACTTT CASSPQGRNNSPLHF
NA TRBJ2-5 TRBV11-2 TRBD2 TGTGCCAGCAGCCCACGGGGGGTTCTGGAGACCCAGTACTTC CASSPRGVLETQYF
few TRBJ2-7 TRBV2 NA TGTGCCACCCACGGGACTTACCTCTCCTACGAGCAGTACTTC CATHGTYLSYEQYF
NA TRBJ2-3 TRBV5-1 TRBD2 TGCGCCAGCAGCTCAATAGCGGGAAGCACAGATACGCAGTATTTT CASSSIAGSTDTQYF
many TRBJ2-5 TRBV6-6 NA TGTGCCAGCAGTTACGCGGGGATCCAAGAGACCCAGTACTTC CASSYAGIQETQYF
many TRBJ2-5 TRBV9 NA TGTGCCAGCAGCCCAAGCGCTCGGGAAGAGACCCAGTACTTC CASSPSAREETQYF
many TRBJ1-1 TRBV18 NA TGTGCCAGCTCACCACCCGGGGGGGCAAGGGGGAACACTGAAGCTTTCTTT CASSPPGGARGNTEAFF
many TRBJ2-2 TRBV2 NA TGTGCCAGCAGTGAAGTTGGGCAGGACACCGGGGAGCTGTTTTTT CASSEVGQDTGELFF
many TRBJ2-1 TRBV12-5 TRBD2 TGTGCTAGTACCTTTACTTTAGCGGGAGGCCGCTACAATGAGCAGTTCTTC CASTFTLAGGRYNEQFF
many TRBJ1-3 TRBV7-9 NA TGTGCCAGCAGCCCGGCCCTGGGGATTGGAAACACCATATATTTT CASSPALGIGNTIYF
many TRBJ2-3 TRBV18 NA TGTGCCAGCTCACTAACTGTGGGTAGCACAGATACGCAGTATTTT CASSLTVGSTDTQYF
NA TRBJ1-3 TRBV18 NA TGTGCCAGCTCGCCAACAGGGACTGGAAACACCATATATTTT CASSPTGTGNTIYF
many TRBJ2-1 TRBV7-9 TRBD2 TGTGCCAGCAGCTTAGATATTATAACTAGCGGGAGTTACAATGAGCAGTTCTTC CASSLDIITSGSYNEQFF
NA TRBJ2-6 TRBV30 NA TGTGCCTGGAGGTCGTCTGGGGCCAACGTCCTGACTTTC CAWRSSGANVLTF
many TRBJ1-1 TRBV11-1 NA TGTGCCAGCAGCTTGGACAGCTCGAACACTGAAGCTTTCTTT CASSLDSSNTEAFF
NA TRBJ1-3 TRBV3-1 NA TGTGCCAGCAGCCAAGATCTAGGGTCTGGAAACACCATATATTTT CASSQDLGSGNTIYF
NA TRBJ1-2 TRBV6-5 TRBD1 TGTGCCAGCACCGGGGACAGGCTCTACGGCTACACCTTC CASTGDRLYGYTF
many TRBJ1-6 TRBV7-9 NA TGTGCCAGCAGCTTAGACGCGGGGGGGTCACCCCTCCACTTT CASSLDAGGSPLHF
many TRBJ2-1 TRBV6-5 TRBD2 TGTGCCAGCAGTTACTCGATAGTTCTAGCGGGGGGATACAATGAGCAGTTCTTC CASSYSIVLAGGYNEQFF
many TRBJ1-2 TRBV7-6 TRBD1 TGTGCCAGCAGCTTATTCAAGACCTACCGGGGGACAGCTAACTATGGCTACACCTTC CASSLFKTYRGTANYGYTF
many TRBJ2-2 TRBV9 NA TGTGCCAGCAGCCCAGACGCCGGGTCTCTGGGCACCGGGGAGCTGTTTTTT CASSPDAGSLGTGELFF
many TRBJ2-1 TRBV11-2 TRBD2 TGTGCCAGCAGCTTAGATCGCCTTCGGACTAGCGGGGCCGGGGGTGAGCAGTTCTTC CASSLDRLRTSGAGGEQFF
many TRBJ2-7 TRBV28 NA TGTGCCAGCTCTCGAGTGACGGGGAACGAGCAGTACTTC CASSRVTGNEQYF
NA TRBJ1-2 TRBV6-6 NA TGTGCCAGCAGTTACTCAACGCCGGGCTACACCTTC CASSYSTPGYTF
many TRBJ2-1 TRBV7-2 NA TGTGCCAGCAGCTCCCAAGGTGCTAGCGCTGAGCAGTTCTTC CASSSQGASAEQFF
many TRBJ1-2 TRBV7-6 TRBD1 TGTGCCAGCAGCCCTGGTGGGCAGGGGGAAAGCTACACCTTC CASSPGGQGESYTF
few TRBJ2-1 TRBV2 TRBD1 TGTGCCAGCACGAGGCAGGGGGCTTTCAATGAGCAGTTCTTC CASTRQGAFNEQFF
NA TRBJ2-6 TRBV3-2 NA TGTGCCAGCAGCCAACCGAGGGTCCCCGGGGCCAACGTCCTGACTTTC CASSQPRVPGANVLTF
NA TRBJ1-1 TRBV11-2 NA TGTGCCAGCAGCTTCACGACGGGCTGGAACACTGAAGCTTTCTTT CASSFTTGWNTEAFF
few TRBJ2-5 TRBV6-2/TRBV6-3 TRBD2 TGTGCCAGCAGTTACGGGACTAGCGGGGGAGGCCAGGAGACCCAGTACTTC CASSYGTSGGGQETQYF
few TRBJ2-1 TRBV19 TRBD1 TGTGCCAGTAGTATGTATGGGACAGGGGCCAATGAGCAGTTCTTC CASSMYGTGANEQFF
NA TRBJ2-1 TRBV12-3/TRBV12-4 NA TGTGCCAGCAGTTGGAGCAATGAGCAGTTCTTC CASSWSNEQFF
NA TRBJ2-5 TRBV6-5 TRBD2 TGTGCCAGCAGTCCCGGGGGTAGCGGGAGAGTGGGAACAGAGACCCAGTACTTC CASSPGGSGRVGTETQYF
many TRBJ2-1 TRBV6-4 NA TGTGCCAGCAGTGACTCAGGTCTCTACAATGAGCAGTTCTTC CASSDSGLYNEQFF
many TRBJ2-1 TRBV24-1 TRBD2 TGTGCCACCAGTGATTTTTGTACTAGCGGGACATCCTCCTACAATGAGCAGTTCTTC CATSDFCTSGTSSYNEQFF
many TRBJ2-1 TRBV10-3 NA TGTGCCATCACTGCTTACAATGAGCAGTTCTTC CAITAYNEQFF